This TCR beta chain was identified during a study of CD8 T cells in Susac syndrome. CDR3 length equals 14 residues. With 1 base removed from V and 2 bases from J, the gap between germline ends came to 8 bases. CDR1 is SGHVS and CDR2 is FQNEAQ in the germline V gene. Age- and sex-matched healthy donors served as the control group. RNA, at about 0.45 to 1 ug, was reverse transcribed with random hexamers. TCRdb passed the immunoSEQ multiplex PCR reads through MiXCR, listing each CDR3 protein once. Altogether approximately 120,000 distinct CDR3 sequences are present, roughly 95% being singletons, with the ten largest covering more than 0.08%. This clonotype was recorded a few times.

This TCR was recovered from a human donor in good health. Material: CD4+ T cells from PBMCs. V is TRBV7-8 and J is TRBJ2-5; D may be TRBD1 (5 bases). CDR3 DNA sequence: TGTGCCAGCAGCTTAGGTTCAGGGCAAGAGACCCAGTACTTC. This translates into CASSLGSGQETQYF.